This T cell receptor beta chain was identified in a study of blood T cell repertoires in COVID-19. Study summary: COVID-19 samples from acute and convalescent phases originated in the United States, Italy and Spain. Sample material is recorded as cDNA or gDNA derived from T cells, B-cell-depleted T cells, or PBMCs.

V lost 5 bases, J lost 4 bases, and 7 bases stayed unmatched. Germline V gene lookup returns CDR1 LGHNA and CDR2 YSLEER. The CDR3 contains 15 residues. In the source study's methods: Nucleated cell counts were estimated from reference gene primer amplification. The method was immunoSEQ multiplex PCR; TCRdb's version includes in-frame clones alone and lacks a portion of them. That table furnishes V, J and clone size, whereas the DNA furnished D and trimming. The sample holds 50,000 to 65,000 clones, 92% seen once. The sequence was obtained from a human donor in a cohort sampled during active COVID-19. Sequenced: peripheral blood. The V and J genes are TRBV4-3 and TRBJ2-7; 11 nucleotides match TRBD2. The CDR3, as DNA: TGCGCCAGCAGCGGCCTAGCGGGAGGCCTATACGAGCAGTACTTC. Residues: CASSGLAGGLYEQYF.